The present T cell receptor beta chain was sequenced within a study of shared clonotypes between healthy human individuals. This clone was seen a few times. Per sorted-subset replicate PCR, input was around 200 ng DNA, representing around 30,000 T cell genomes. The method was immunoSEQ multiplex PCR; TCRdb's version includes in-frame clones alone and lacks a portion of them. This sample has approximately 2.3 million clones; just over 90% occur once, and the top ten carry 0.3% to 0.4%. This CDR3 has 13 residues. V dropped 8 bases and J dropped 6 bases, with 16 bases sitting between them. Germline-derived CDR1 and CDR2 are SNHLY and FYNNEI.

This sequence originates from a man between 18 and 29 years old in good health. Some clones in this sample may be carry-over from other donors' samples. What was sequenced was naive CD4+ T cells from PBMCs. Described subset: CD45RA+ positively selected. V is TRBV2 and J is TRBJ1-1, with a tentative D call TRBD1 (6 bases). As DNA, the CDR3 is TGTGCCAGCCTATCACAGGGCCTAGCTGAAGCTTTCTTT. Protein: CASLSQGLAEAFF.